The rows below give T cell receptor beta chains drawn from one sample of a study of tumor and adjacent non-tumor tissue in lung cancer. Using its own MiXCR run on the multiplex PCR reads, TCRdb lists one record per CDR3 protein. Here the sample spans some 120,000 distinct CDR3 sequences, about 66% being singletons. The sequenced sample was lung tumor tissue. All receptors come from a man aged 25 to 40 with non-small cell lung cancer. CDR3s include the opening cysteine and the closing phenylalanine or tryptophan.

>TRBJ1-2|TRBV12-3/TRBV12-4
CTSSGQGMDGYAF
>TRBJ2-3|TRBV12-3/TRBV12-4
CASSLEAGGTTDTQYF
>TRBJ2-7|TRBV20-1
CSARGGTSYYKQYF
>TRBJ2-5|TRBV11-2
CGSGSGDSRETQYF
>TRBJ1-6|TRBV6-2/TRBV6-3
CASSGQGTRNNSPLHF
>TRBJ1-1|TRBV11-2
CASSFGGAVNTEAFF
>TRBJ2-1|TRBV29-1
CSVEGTDYNEQFF
>TRBJ2-3|TRBV20-1
CSAPSGGESTDTQYF
>TRBJ2-7|TRBV29-1
CSVDWGDEQYF
>TRBJ2-7|TRBV20-1
CSAGRTSGSSYEQLF
>TRBJ1-4|TRBV6-5
CASSYSGGGEKLFF
>TRBJ2-2|TRBV12-3/TRBV12-4
CASSSGGASTVELFF
>TRBJ1-3|TRBV5-5
CASSLAPGKGNTIYF
>TRBJ2-7|TRBV5-4
CASSMGDRGDYEQYF
>TRBJ2-7|TRBV6-2/TRBV6-3
CASSYSTGIYEQYF
>TRBJ1-2|TRBV11-2
CANSVGLDYGYTF
>TRBJ2-7|TRBV20-1
CSAPPEGDEQYF
>TRBJ1-6|TRBV6-2/TRBV6-3
CASRSTVTGDSPPHF
>TRBJ2-1|TRBV6-5
CANSGTSGSEQFF
>TRBJ1-4|TRBV20-1
CSAFGQGISTNEKLFF
>TRBJ2-1|TRBV29-1
CSVAYGGASNEQFF
>TRBJ1-5|TRBV6-1
CASSSDLGGYQPQHF
>TRBJ2-7|TRBV18
CASSPGGVREQYF
>TRBJ2-7|TRBV6-2/TRBV6-3
CASRTLGLPGYEQYF
>TRBJ2-1|TRBV11-2
CTSSFTAGGNNEQFF
>TRBJ2-7|TRBV11-2
CASSLERARPLNGRYF
>TRBJ2-7|TRBV11-2
CASSNQGGRGDEQYF
>TRBJ2-7|TRBV6-5
CVSRDNYYEQYF
>TRBJ2-4|TRBV12-3/TRBV12-4
CGSSWGLQGPKNIQYF
>TRBJ2-5|TRBV4-1
CASSQGYQVETQYF
>TRBJ2-7|TRBV20-1
CSARTGTGPPYEQYF
>TRBJ2-7|TRBV5-6
CASSSLKTGKPYEQYF
>TRBJ2-7|TRBV4-1
CVSSQDPGASYERYF
>TRBJ2-4|TRBV14
CASSQGLAGGRAKNIQYF
>TRBJ2-1|TRBV5-5
CASSPLVIGPHNEQFF
>TRBJ2-5|TRBV12-3/TRBV12-4
CASSLLTFQETQYF
>TRBJ2-6|TRBV20-1
CSATSSGTNVLTF
>TRBJ2-2|TRBV7-3
CASSMAGNTGELFF
>TRBJ1-4|TRBV6-5
CASSGGREKLFF
>TRBJ1-1|TRBV29-1
CSVTHINTEVFF